Included here is one T cell receptor (beta chain) sequence, with context. Participant-given clinical history determined each cohort assignment. Recovered participants had two consecutive negative NP/OP PCR tests, healthcare professional clearance, or symptom resolution. The V gene lost 7 bases and the J gene lost 0 bases, with 8 bases spanning the gap. The CDR3 runs to 14 residues. Germline V gene sequence: CDR1 KGHDR, CDR2 SFDVKD. The data are from a study of blood T cell repertoires in COVID-19. Per the study methods: How many nucleated cells were present was estimated from reference gene primer amplification. Profiled with immunoSEQ multiplex PCR; TCRdb holds only in-frame clones, not every one. From that table come the V and J calls and clone size; the DNA was used to work out D and trimming. The repertoire includes about 370,000 clones, roughly nine tenths of them detected once, and roughly 1% sits in the top ten.

Material: PBMCs or T cells enriched from blood (not recorded which). This receptor was identified in a young man who had recovered from COVID-19. The rearrangement links TRBV24-1 to TRBJ2-2; D gene ambiguous. For the CDR3, the DNA is TGTGCCACCAGGGGCTCCGCGAACACCGGGGAGCTGTTTTTT. Its translation is CATRGSANTGELFF.